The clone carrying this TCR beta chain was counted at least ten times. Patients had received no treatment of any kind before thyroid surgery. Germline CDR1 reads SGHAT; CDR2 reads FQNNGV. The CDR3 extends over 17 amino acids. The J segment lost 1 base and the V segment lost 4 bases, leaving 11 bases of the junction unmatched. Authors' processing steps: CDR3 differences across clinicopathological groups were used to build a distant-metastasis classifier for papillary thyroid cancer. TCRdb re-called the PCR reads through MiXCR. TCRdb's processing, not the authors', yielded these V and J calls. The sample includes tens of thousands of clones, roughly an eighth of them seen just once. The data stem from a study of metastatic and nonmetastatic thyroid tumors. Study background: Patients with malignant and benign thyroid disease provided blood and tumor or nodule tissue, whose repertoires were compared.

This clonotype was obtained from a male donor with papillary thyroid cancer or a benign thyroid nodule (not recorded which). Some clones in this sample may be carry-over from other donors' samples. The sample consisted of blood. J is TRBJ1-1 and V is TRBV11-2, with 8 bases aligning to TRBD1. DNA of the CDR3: TGTGCCAGCAGCTACCAAGGGATGCAGGGGGCGAACACTGAAGCTTTCTTT. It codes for CASSYQGMQGANTEAFF.